Listed below are T cell receptor beta chains from one sample, sequenced in a study of T cell responses to AZD1222 COVID-19 vaccine. TCRdb keeps only in-frame clones here, not all; method: immunoSEQ multiplex PCR. The table lists 150,000 to 170,000 clones, approximately 87% of them singletons. The sequences come from peripheral blood, collected on day 0 of MenACWY control vaccination. The receptors come from an adult in good health. CDR3s include the opening cysteine and the closing phenylalanine or tryptophan. The order of the fields is V gene, J gene, clone size, CDR3 protein. Some rows mark clone size as missing; the rest say once, few, many or name a class of expanded clone.

>TRBV28|TRBJ1-2|.
CASTTGQRNYGYTF
>TRBV28|TRBJ1-2|.
CASSLVAEYNGYTF
>TRBV7-6|TRBJ2-7|.
CASRTSRDRLYEQYF
>TRBV12-3/TRBV12-4|TRBJ1-4|.
CASSLQGSEKLFF
>TRBV5-4|TRBJ1-4|.
CASSTGLTNEKLFF
>TRBV11-2|TRBJ2-6|once
CASSRGVAGANVLTF
>TRBV7-9|TRBJ2-3|.
CASGDYSTDTQYF
>TRBV4-1|TRBJ1-3|.
CASSQEWAPSGNTIYF
>TRBV7-2|TRBJ2-5|once
CASSLSLNQETQYF
>TRBV18|TRBJ2-3|.
CASSPRAGVTDTQYF
>TRBV2|TRBJ2-7|.
CASSELSYEQYF
>TRBV5-4|TRBJ2-1|.
CASSQTGKEQFF
>TRBV7-2|TRBJ1-3|.
CASSHQAGGGRSSTIYF
>TRBV5-1|TRBJ1-1|.
CASSWRTTNTEAFF
>TRBV27|TRBJ1-2|.
CASSILGGGFYGYTF
>TRBV6-5|TRBJ1-3|once
CASSRQGVGNTIYF
>TRBV6-2/TRBV6-3|TRBJ2-2|.
CASSYGIQGAGELFF
>TRBV19|TRBJ1-2|.
CASSLIDGGYTF
>TRBV5-4|TRBJ2-1|.
CASSSQQGEGYNEQFF
>TRBV6-5|TRBJ1-2|.
CASRKAGTGAGYTF
>TRBV5-1|TRBJ1-1|.
CASSLRTGKSRSFF
>TRBV7-2|TRBJ1-2|.
CASSVVQGRSGYTF
>TRBV5-1|TRBJ2-7|.
CASSLDRGSHEQYF
>TRBV7-9|TRBJ1-2|.
CASSPPAHSSYGYTF
>TRBV19|TRBJ1-1|once
CASEGGQGYTEAFF
>TRBV28|TRBJ1-5|.
CASSLQSGGVNQPQHF
>TRBV27|TRBJ2-7|.
CASSSFLHRAGNYEQYF
>TRBV9|TRBJ1-1|.
CASSVTTNTEAFF
>TRBV11-3|TRBJ2-1|.
CASSFSTGGGEQFF
>TRBV30|TRBJ1-2|.
CAWSRGNYGYTF
>TRBV7-2|TRBJ1-5|.
CASSAGQGSNQPQHF
>TRBV9|TRBJ2-7|.
CASSVTSGGSYEQYF
>TRBV19|TRBJ1-5|.
CASSGTRAQPQHF
>TRBV18|TRBJ1-1|.
CASSSKQQNTEAFF
>TRBV6-5|TRBJ1-1|.
CASSRSGDMWAAFF
>TRBV7-3|TRBJ1-3|.
CASSLGTGGNTIYF
>TRBV6-5|TRBJ1-5|.
CASIWDSGNQPQHF
>TRBV29-1|TRBJ1-5|.
CSVAPGVGQPQHF
>TRBV19|TRBJ1-1|.
CASSTRDSLRNTEAFF
>TRBV11-2|TRBJ1-2|.
CASSPRTGSYGYTF
>TRBV5-4|TRBJ2-1|.
CASSSYQGPSSYNEQFF
>TRBV7-9|TRBJ2-2|.
CASSRRGRGPTNTGELFF